A single sample is the source of the 27 T cell receptor beta chains below, sequenced in a study of blood T cell repertoires in COVID-19. Some clones are missing from TCRdb's copy, which holds only in-frame ones; the method was immunoSEQ multiplex PCR. This sample yields fewer than 200,000 clones, of which more than 75% are seen a single time; 15% to 20% belongs to the top ten. The sequenced sample consisted of PBMCs or T cells enriched from blood (not recorded which). These receptors all come from a woman between 50 and 59 years old who had recovered from COVID-19.

V usage is TRBV19 and J usage is TRBJ2-1; no clear D gene. The V end lost 3 bases, the J end lost 7 bases, and 10 bases lay between the germline ends. CDR1 is LNHDA and CDR2 is SQIVND in the germline V gene (reference sequence). CDR3 length: 13 amino acids. This CDR3 is CASSMQAMNEQFF. The DNA of the CDR3 is TGTGCCAGTAGTATGCAAGCGATGAATGAGCAGTTCTTC.

The rearrangement links TRBV6-5 to TRBJ2-1; D is unresolved. The germline gives CDR1 MNHEY, CDR2 SVGAGI. The CDR3 length is 15 residues. The germline V and J ends were trimmed by 5 bases and 0 bases, with 11 bases remaining between them. This chain's CDR3 is CASSLSPDSYNEQFF. In DNA form, the CDR3 reads TGTGCCAGCAGTCTATCCCCCGACTCCTACAATGAGCAGTTCTTC.

The chain is built from TRBV4-1 and TRBJ2-3; 11 bases match TRBD2. V shed 0 bases and J 0 bases; nucleotides not matched to a gene: 11. The CDR3 sequence is 20 residues long. Per the germline V gene, CDR1 is MGHRA and CDR2 is YSYEKL. The CDR3, as DNA: TGCGCCAGCAGCCAAGAGGGGTCGGGACTAGCGGCGGTTAGCACAGATACGCAGTATTTT. Its translation is CASSQEGSGLAAVSTDTQYF.

The rearrangement uses TRBV14 and TRBJ2-7; D is ambiguous. Trimming removed 4 bases from V and 4 bases from J, with 8 bases in between. This CDR3 is 12 amino acids long. Germline CDR1 SGHDN, CDR2 FVKESK. The CDR3 loop reads CASSPNSYEQYF. In nucleotides, the CDR3 is TGTGCCAGCAGCCCCAACTCTTACGAGCAGTACTTC.

CDR3 in DNA: TGTGCCAGCAGCCAAGACGGAGGGCCAGAAGAGACCCAGTACTTC. This sequence encodes CASSQDGGPEETQYF. The chain recombines TRBV3-1 (or the pseudogene TRBV3-2) with TRBJ2-5; tentatively, D is TRBD2 (6 bases). The germline V gene has CDR1 LGHDT and CDR2 YNNKEL (reference sequence). The CDR3 extends over 15 amino acids. The V end was cut by 0 bases, the J end by 3 bases, with 11 bases between.

This clone was seen a few times. The chain links TRBV15 to TRBJ2-2, with D maybe TRBD2 (7 bases). Trimming removed 2 bases at V and 6 bases at J, with 19 bases between. The length of the CDR3 is 17 residues. Germline values: CDR1 LNHNV, CDR2 YYDKDF (reference sequence). For the CDR3, the DNA is TGTGCCACCAGCAGAAACCCTACCTCGGGGGGCTCCGGGGAGCTGTTTTTT. This gives the protein CATSRNPTSGGSGELFF.

This clone was observed a few times. The chain uses TRBV6-5 and TRBJ2-7; the D is unclear. This CDR3 comprises 12 residues. CDR1 and CDR2 from the germline V gene are MNHEY and SVGAGI. V was cut by 5 bases and J by 4 bases, with 9 bases left in between. CDR3 protein: CASSTVVYEQYF. CDR3 DNA: TGTGCCAGCAGTACGGTTGTTTACGAGCAGTACTTC.

V is TRBV27 and J is TRBJ1-2; TRBD1 matches at 8 bases. The V and J ends lost 7 bases and 7 bases, in that order; junction bases with no gene match: 11. This CDR3 is 14 amino acids long. In germline, CDR1 is MNHEY, CDR2 SMNVEV (reference sequence). CDR3 sequence: CASTAADRGSGYTF. As DNA, the CDR3 is TGTGCCAGCACCGCAGCAGACAGGGGTAGTGGCTACACCTTC.

The V and J genes are TRBV19 and TRBJ1-3; 9 bases are shared with TRBD1. J lost 0 bases, V lost 8 bases, and 11 bases had no gene match. The germline gives CDR1 LNHDA, CDR2 SQIVND (reference sequence). The CDR3 loop spans 17 amino acids. CDR3 region: CASEARTGESSGNTIYF. CDR3 coding DNA: TGTGCCAGTGAAGCTCGGACAGGGGAGAGCTCTGGAAACACCATATATTTT.

V gene TRBV29-1 combines with J gene TRBJ2-1; 8 bases align to TRBD2. The CDR3 is 15 amino acids. The trim removed 4 bases at V and 1 base at J, leaving 6 bases unmatched. Germline-derived CDR1 and CDR2 are SQVTM and ANQGSEA. The CDR3 protein is CSVGLAGQSYNEQFF. Here the CDR3 DNA reads TGCAGCGTTGGTTTAGCGGGGCAGTCCTACAATGAGCAGTTCTTC.

The chain has TRBV28 and TRBJ2-7; TRBD1 agrees at 9 bases. The CDR3 spans 14 residues. Per the germline V gene, CDR1 is MDHEN and CDR2 is SYDVKM. The J segment lost 2 bases and the V segment lost 6 bases, leaving 5 bases of the junction unmatched. CDR3 sequence: CASRAGTGPYEQYF. In nucleotides, the CDR3 is TGTGCCAGCAGGGCCGGGACAGGGCCCTACGAGCAGTACTTC.

The chain is built from TRBV7-9 and TRBJ1-4; 8 bases align to TRBD1. CDR3 length equals 15 residues. The V and J ends lost 1 base and 10 bases, in that order; junction bases with no gene match: 8. Germline CDR1 SEHNR, CDR2 FQNEAQ (reference sequence). The CDR3 protein is CASSLGLTGVGKLFF. The CDR3 region has the DNA TGTGCCAGCAGCTTAGGGTTGACAGGGGTGGGAAAACTGTTTTTT.

This chain connects TRBV7-3 to TRBJ2-7, with TRBD2 identical over 11 bases. CDR3 length: 16 residues. V shed 5 bases, J shed 4 bases, and the junction held 10 bases outside the gene matches. From germline, CDR1 is SGHTA and CDR2 FQGTGA. The CDR3 sequence: CASSRGGTSGVYEQYF. The CDR3 DNA reads TGTGCCAGCAGCCGCGGGGGGACTAGCGGAGTTTACGAGCAGTACTTC.

This clone was counted a few times. The chain couples TRBV4-1 to TRBJ2-3, with D perhaps matching TRBD1 (5 bases). CDR3 size: 16 residues. Deletions cut 4 bases from V and 0 bases from J, with 14 bases between. Per the germline V gene, CDR1 is MGHRA and CDR2 is YSYEKL. CDR3 residues: CASSRHSQESTDTQYF. DNA for the CDR3: TGCGCCAGCAGCCGGCACTCACAGGAGAGCACAGATACGCAGTATTTT.

The chain has TRBV7-2 and TRBJ1-5; D is uncertain. CDR3 length: 15 residues. CDR1 and CDR2 from the germline V gene are SGHTA and FQGNSA. Trimming pared 6 bases from V and 1 base from J, leaving 13 bases between. This CDR3 reads CASSSGFLSNQPQHF. As DNA, the CDR3 is TGTGCCAGCAGTTCCGGGTTTTTGAGCAATCAGCCCCAGCATTTT.

The chain is built from TRBV7-2 and TRBJ1-5; D ambiguous. V lost 5 bases and J 0 bases, leaving 5 bases between the germline ends. Germline V lookup: CDR1 SGHTA, CDR2 FQGNSA. This CDR3 spans 13 amino acids. The CDR3 sequence is CASSPNSNQPQHF. The DNA for the CDR3 is TGTGCCAGCAGCCCCAATAGCAATCAGCCCCAGCATTTT.

The chain couples TRBV7-2 to TRBJ2-2; 8 bases line up with TRBD2. Germline CDR1 and CDR2: SGHTA and FQGNSA. Trimming at V came to 2 bases and at J to 0 bases, leaving 5 bases not matched to a gene. The CDR3 contains 17 residues. The CDR3 spells CASSLSLLAANTGELFF. DNA for the CDR3: TGTGCCAGCAGCTTATCTTTACTAGCGGCGAACACCGGGGAGCTGTTTTTT.

As concerns this clone: Other DNA sequences in this specimen translate into the identical CDR3. The chain employs TRBV19 and TRBJ2-2; a weak D match, TRBD1 (5 bases). Trimming removed 1 base from V and 4 bases from J, with 7 bases in between. The CDR3 has 14 amino acids. Germline values: CDR1 LNHDA, CDR2 SQIVND (reference sequence). Here the CDR3 reads CASSIGGGTGELFF. CDR3 bases: TGTGCCAGTAGTATAGGGGGCGGCACCGGGGAGCTGTTTTTT.

This clone was seen only a few times. J is TRBJ2-3 and V is TRBV13; a possible D gene is TRBD1 (6 bases). Germline V gives CDR1 PRHDT, CDR2 FYEKMQ (reference sequence). The CDR3 is 24 amino acids. V gave up 4 bases and J gave up 0 bases, with 38 bases separating them. DNA for the CDR3: TGTGCCAGCAGCTCCTACATCGAACCAACCGGGACACTACGACGCGAAATTAGCACAGATACGCAGTATTTT. Its protein product is CASSSYIEPTGTLRREISTDTQYF.

The chain recombines TRBV7-9 with TRBJ1-4; tentative D call: TRBD1 (5 bases). Trimming left V 5 bases short and J 3 bases short, with 13 bases between. CDR1 and CDR2 from the germline V gene are SEHNR and FQNEAQ (reference sequence). The CDR3 is 15 residues long. The CDR3 DNA reads TGTGCCAGCAGCAGCAGGGTCAGAGCTAATGAAAAACTGTTTTTT. Its translation is CASSSRVRANEKLFF.

V is TRBV18 and J is TRBJ2-1; 8 bases fit TRBD1. There are 17 residues in the CDR3. The germline V gene has CDR1 KGHSH and CDR2 LQKENI. V lost 3 bases, J lost 2 bases, and 9 bases stayed unmatched. The CDR3 reads CASSPVRPGGAYNEQFF. The DNA for the CDR3 is TGTGCCAGCTCACCGGTACGTCCAGGGGGCGCCTACAATGAGCAGTTCTTC.

This clone was observed once. This sequence joins TRBV18 and TRBJ1-1; weak D call: TRBD1 (5 bases). V was clipped by 3 bases and J by 1 base, with 12 bases between them. Germline-derived CDR1 and CDR2 are KGHSH and LQKENI. There are 15 residues in the CDR3. The CDR3 is CASSPGAAPNTEAFF. In DNA, the CDR3 is TGTGCCAGCTCACCTGGGGCGGCCCCGAACACTGAAGCTTTCTTT.

The chain uses TRBV19 and TRBJ2-3; 13 bases line up with TRBD2. CDR3 length: 13 residues. With V trimmed by 10 bases and J by 7 bases, 5 bases remained unmatched. The germline V gene has CDR1 LNHDA and CDR2 SQIVND (reference sequence). This CDR3 reads CATETSGGYTQYF. CDR3 bases: TGTGCCACCGAGACTAGCGGGGGGTATACGCAGTATTTT. Full variable domain (outside the CDR3, taken from reference TRBV19 and TRBJ2-3): DGGITQSPKYLFRKEGQNVTLSCEQNLNHDAMYWYRQDPGQGLRLIYYSQIVNDFQKGDIAEGYSVSREKKESFPLTVTSAQKNPTAFYLCATETSGGYTQYFGPGTRLTVL.

This clone showed up just once. The rearrangement uses TRBV6-5 and TRBJ2-5, with D uncertain. CDR3 length: 14 residues. CDR1 is MNHEY and CDR2 is SVGAGI in the germline V gene. Trimming cost V 1 base and J 0 bases, with 6 bases left between them. The CDR3 loop reads CASSYFDNQETQYF. In nucleotides, the CDR3 is TGTGCCAGCAGTTACTTTGACAACCAAGAGACCCAGTACTTC.

This chain joins TRBV6-5 and TRBJ2-3; 8 nucleotides line up with TRBD2. CDR1 and CDR2 (germline): MNHEY, SVGAGI. Trimming at V came to 6 bases and at J to 4 bases, leaving 0 bases not matched to a gene. The CDR3 length is 12 residues. The CDR3 loop is CASRRGADTQYF. The CDR3, as DNA: TGTGCCAGCAGGCGGGGGGCAGATACGCAGTATTTT.

The chain employs TRBV20-1 and TRBJ1-4; the D is unclear. This CDR3 has 11 amino acids. Germline V gene sequence: CDR1 DFQATT, CDR2 SNEGSKA (reference sequence). V was clipped by 3 bases and J by 14 bases, with 13 bases between them. Written as DNA, the CDR3 is TGCAGTGCTAGTGGCCAGACTTTGCTGTTTTTT. Amino acids: CSASGQTLLFF.

This clone was seen only once. V and J are TRBV27 and TRBJ2-1; 12 nucleotides match TRBD1. The length of the CDR3 is 15 residues. With V trimmed by 6 bases and J by 8 bases, 8 bases remained unmatched. Germline CDR1 and CDR2: MNHEY and SMNVEV (reference sequence). The CDR3 loop is CASSPRGQGADEQFF. The CDR3 nucleotides are TGTGCCAGCAGCCCTAGGGGACAGGGGGCCGATGAGCAGTTCTTC.